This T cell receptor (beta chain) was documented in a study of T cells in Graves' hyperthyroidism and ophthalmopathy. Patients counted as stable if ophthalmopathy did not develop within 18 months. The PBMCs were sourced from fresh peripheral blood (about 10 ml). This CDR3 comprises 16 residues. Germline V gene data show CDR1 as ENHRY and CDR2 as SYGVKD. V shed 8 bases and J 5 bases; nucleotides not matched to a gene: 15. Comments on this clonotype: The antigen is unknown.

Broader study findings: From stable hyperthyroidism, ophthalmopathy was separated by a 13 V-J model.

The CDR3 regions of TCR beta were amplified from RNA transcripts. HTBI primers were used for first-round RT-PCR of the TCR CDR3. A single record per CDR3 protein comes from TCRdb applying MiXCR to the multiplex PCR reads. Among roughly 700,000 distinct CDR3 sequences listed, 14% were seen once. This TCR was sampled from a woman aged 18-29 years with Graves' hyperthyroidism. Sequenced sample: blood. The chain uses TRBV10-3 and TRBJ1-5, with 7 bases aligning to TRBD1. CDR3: CAICQPQGVGDQPQHF. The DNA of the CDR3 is TGTGCCATCTGCCAGCCGCAGGGGGTAGGCGATCAGCCCCAGCATTTT.